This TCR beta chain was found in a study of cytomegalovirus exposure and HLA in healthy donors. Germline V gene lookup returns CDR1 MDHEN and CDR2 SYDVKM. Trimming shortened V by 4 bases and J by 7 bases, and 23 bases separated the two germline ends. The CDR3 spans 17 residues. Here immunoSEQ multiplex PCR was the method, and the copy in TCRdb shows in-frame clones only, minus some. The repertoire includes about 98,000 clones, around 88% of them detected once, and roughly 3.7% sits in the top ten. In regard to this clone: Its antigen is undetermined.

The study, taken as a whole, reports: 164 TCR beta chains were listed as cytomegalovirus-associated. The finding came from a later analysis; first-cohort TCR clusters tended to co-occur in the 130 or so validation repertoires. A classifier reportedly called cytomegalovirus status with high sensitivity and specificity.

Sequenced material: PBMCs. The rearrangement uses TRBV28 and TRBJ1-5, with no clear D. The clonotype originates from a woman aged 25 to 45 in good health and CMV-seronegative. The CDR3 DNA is TGTGCCAGCAGTTCGAGGGAGCCGGGCTTCGGAGGGCAGCCCCAGCATTTT. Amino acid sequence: CASSSREPGFGGQPQHF.